This is a list of T cell receptor beta chains from one sample in a study of CD8+ T cells in alopecia areata. Only in-frame clones appear in the TCRdb table, and some are missing; sequencing was by immunoSEQ multiplex PCR. The repertoire consists of a few hundred thousand clones, with about three fifths occurring once and the leading ten covering roughly 1.5%. The starting material was CD4+ T cells sorted from blood, obtained at week 4, from a patient treated with tofacitinib. These receptors came from a human donor with alopecia areata. Both conserved end residues are part of each CDR3. A D gene is named only where the DNA matches it firmly. Part of the rows lack a size; the others show once, few, many or a class for expanded clones.

. . TRBJ1-5 11 TRBV19 CASSTTLSQHF TGTGCCAGTAGTACCACCTTATCCCAGCATTTT
. TRBD1 TRBJ2-2 16 TRBV7-9 CASSQPGGARTGELFF TGTGCCAGCAGCCAGCCAGGGGGCGCGAGGACCGGGGAGCTGTTTTTT
. . TRBJ1-2 11 TRBV29-1 CSVDSLYGYTF TGCAGCGTTGACAGTCTGTATGGCTACACCTTC
. . TRBJ2-7 13 TRBV29-1 CSGISGTPYEQYF TGCAGCGGAATCTCCGGGACCCCCTACGAGCAGTACTTC
. . TRBJ2-7 14 TRBV19 CASNPGGPSYEQYF TGTGCCAGTAACCCAGGAGGGCCTTCCTACGAGCAGTACTTC
. . TRBJ1-1 15 TRBV10-3 CAISASGRGNTEAFF TGTGCCATCAGTGCCTCTGGACGGGGGAACACTGAAGCTTTCTTT
once . TRBJ2-7 14 TRBV4-2 CASSSGNRDYEQYF TGTGCCAGCAGTTCAGGGAATCGTGACTACGAGCAGTACTTC
. . TRBJ2-3 13 TRBV10-2 CASSESIWRTQYF TGCGCCAGCAGTGAGTCTATCTGGCGGACGCAGTATTTT
. . TRBJ2-2 13 TRBV9 CASSVVGTGELFF TGTGCCAGCAGCGTAGTGGGGACCGGGGAGCTGTTTTTT
few . TRBJ2-7 15 TRBV10-3 CATTLGLGGVYEQYF TGTGCCACGACCCTGGGGCTCGGGGGAGTATACGAGCAGTACTTC
. . TRBJ2-1 10 TRBV29-1 CSVLNREQFF TGCAGCGTTCTTAACAGGGAGCAGTTCTTC
. . TRBJ2-5 15 TRBV7-6 CASSLRPSLQETQYF TGTGCCAGCAGCTTGCGACCGAGCCTGCAAGAGACCCAGTACTTC
. . TRBJ1-5 14 TRBV2 CASSPISGNQPQHF TGTGCCAGCAGTCCGATCAGCGGCAATCAGCCCCAGCATTTT
. . TRBJ2-7 12 TRBV14 CASSQDRTGQYF TGTGCCAGCAGCCAAGATAGGACTGGGCAGTACTTC
. . TRBJ2-5 15 TRBV9 CASSVGPGPEETQYF TGTGCCAGCAGCGTAGGTCCGGGACCGGAAGAGACCCAGTACTTC
few . TRBJ1-4 11 TRBV21-1 CASSGSEKLFF TGTGCCAGCAGCGGCAGTGAAAAACTGTTTTTT
. TRBD2 TRBJ2-5 17 TRBV2 CASSEGTSGGPQETQYF TGTGCCAGCAGTGAGGGGACTAGCGGGGGGCCCCAAGAGACCCAGTACTTC
. TRBD1 TRBJ1-1 13 TRBV29-1 CSCNRGVDTEAFF TGCAGCTGTAACAGGGGGGTCGACACTGAAGCTTTCTTT
. TRBD1 TRBJ2-7 14 TRBV5-1 CASSFRTGGGEQYF TGCGCCAGCAGCTTTCGGACAGGGGGTGGCGAGCAGTACTTC
. . TRBJ1-5 12 TRBV12-5 CASALEVKPQHF TGTGCTAGTGCCCTTGAGGTAAAGCCCCAGCATTTT
. . TRBJ1-4 15 TRBV12-5 CASGLVVEGNEKLFF TGTGCTAGTGGTTTGGTGGTGGAGGGGAATGAAAAACTGTTTTTT
. . TRBJ1-1 14 TRBV2 CASSEAPGGYRAFF TGTGCCAGCAGTGAAGCTCCTGGGGGTTACCGAGCTTTCTTT
. . TRBJ1-2 11 TRBV20-1 CSADRQNGYTF TGCAGTGCCGATAGACAGAATGGCTACACCTTC
many TRBD2 TRBJ2-1 14 TRBV19 CASSPRTSINEQFF TGTGCCAGTAGTCCCCGGACTAGCATCAATGAGCAGTTCTTC
few . TRBJ1-6 12 TRBV2 CASSDINSPLHF TGTGCCAGCAGTGATATTAATTCACCCCTCCACTTT
. . TRBJ1-1 15 TRBV25-1 CASSGGQGRVSEAFF TGTGCCAGCAGTGGGGGGCAGGGGCGTGTATCAGAAGCTTTCTTT
. . TRBJ1-4 10 TRBV23-1 CASGPGELFF TGCGCCTCTGGTCCCGGGGAACTGTTTTTT
. . TRBJ1-6 14 TRBV30 CAWSVRRGISPLHF TGTGCCTGGAGTGTACGTAGGGGGATTTCACCCCTCCACTTT
few . TRBJ1-2 14 TRBV7-2 CASSRDDSRGGYTF TGTGCCAGCAGCCGCGATGACAGTAGGGGTGGCTACACCTTC
once TRBD2 TRBJ2-5 15 TRBV9 CASSATSGSQETQYF TGTGCCAGCAGCGCGACTAGCGGGTCACAAGAGACCCAGTACTTC
. . TRBJ1-6 13 TRBV30 CASADGGNSPLHF TGTGCCTCTGCGGACGGGGGGAATTCACCCCTCCACTTT
once . TRBJ2-4 13 TRBV6-1 CASSGIAKNIQYF TGTGCCAGCTCAGGGATCGCCAAAAACATTCAGTACTTC